This record covers a single T cell receptor (beta chain). The antigen is not known. A far larger clone is just one base off, so this is likely a read error. The data originate from a study of read filtering for tumor transcriptome and immune sequencing. Looking at the study overall: Revised staging placed fewer than ten patients in R-ISS I, about 16 in II, about seven in III. IR-seq gave about 3.5 to 11 million TCR reads per sample; RNA-seq gave roughly 80 to 1,300. Study-wide results and caveats: The CD138-negative fraction was mixed bone marrow immune cells, not pure T cells.

Germline assignment: CDR1 SGHRS and CDR2 YFSETQ. This CDR3 spans 15 amino acids. Trimming removed 4 bases from V and 6 bases from J, with 16 bases in between. This library used around 400 ng RNA and molecular barcoded adaptors spanning alpha/delta and beta/gamma chains. MiXCR, applied by TCRdb to the reads, yields one record per CDR3 protein. The sample yields more than 30,000 distinct CDR3 sequences, 12% to 15% seen once. Sampling of bone marrow took place during active disease in every patient. The specimen was a population of CD138-negative cells sorted from bone marrow. The origin of this receptor is a donor at least 40 years old with multiple myeloma. The rearrangement links TRBV5-1 to TRBJ1-4; D remains unclear. The CDR3 DNA sequence: TGCGCCAGCAGCCTGGGCAGGTCCCGGGATGAAAAACTGTTTTTT. As protein: CASSLGRSRDEKLFF.